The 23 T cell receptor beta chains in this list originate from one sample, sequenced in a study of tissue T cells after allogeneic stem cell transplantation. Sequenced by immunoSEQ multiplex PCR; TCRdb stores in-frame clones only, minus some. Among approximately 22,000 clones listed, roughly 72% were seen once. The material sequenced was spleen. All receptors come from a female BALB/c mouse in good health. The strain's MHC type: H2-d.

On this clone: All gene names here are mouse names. The CDR3: CASSLRDREDERLFF. The covered CDR3 bases are TGTGCCAGCAGTTTAAGGGACAGGGAGGACGAAAGATTATTT. This chain links TRBV14 with TRBJ1-4; 9 bases are a match to TRBD1. From the germline J gene comes the end of the CDR3, since the read stops 1 residue before it. This CDR3 is 15 amino acids long. Germline CDR1 SGHDT, CDR2 FRDEAV. The trim removed 2 bases at V and 6 bases at J, leaving 5 bases unmatched.

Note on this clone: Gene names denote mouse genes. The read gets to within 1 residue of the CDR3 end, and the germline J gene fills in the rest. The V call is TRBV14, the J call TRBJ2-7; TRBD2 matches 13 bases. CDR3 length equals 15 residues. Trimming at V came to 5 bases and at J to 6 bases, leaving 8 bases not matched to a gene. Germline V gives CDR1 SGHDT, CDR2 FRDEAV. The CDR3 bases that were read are TGTGCCAGCAGCCATGGACTGGGGGGGCGGAGTGAACAGTAC. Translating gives CASSHGLGGRSEQY. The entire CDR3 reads CASSHGLGGRSEQYF.

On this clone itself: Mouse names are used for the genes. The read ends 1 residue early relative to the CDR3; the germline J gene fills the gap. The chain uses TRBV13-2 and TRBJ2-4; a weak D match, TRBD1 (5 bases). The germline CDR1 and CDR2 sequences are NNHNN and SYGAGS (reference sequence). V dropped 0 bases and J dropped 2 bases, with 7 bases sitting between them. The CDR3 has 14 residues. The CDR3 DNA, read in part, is TGTGCCAGCGGTGATGGGACAATTCAAAACACCTTGTAC. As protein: CASGDGTIQNTLY. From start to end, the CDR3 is CASGDGTIQNTLYF.

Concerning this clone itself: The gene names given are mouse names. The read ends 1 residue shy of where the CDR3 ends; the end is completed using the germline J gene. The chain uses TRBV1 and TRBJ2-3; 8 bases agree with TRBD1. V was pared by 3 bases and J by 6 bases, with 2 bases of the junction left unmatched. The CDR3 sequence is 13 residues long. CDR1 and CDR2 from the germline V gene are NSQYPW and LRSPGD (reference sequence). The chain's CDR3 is CTCSATGVETLYF. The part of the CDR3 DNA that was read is TGCACCTGCAGTGCGACAGGGGTGGAAACGCTGTAT.

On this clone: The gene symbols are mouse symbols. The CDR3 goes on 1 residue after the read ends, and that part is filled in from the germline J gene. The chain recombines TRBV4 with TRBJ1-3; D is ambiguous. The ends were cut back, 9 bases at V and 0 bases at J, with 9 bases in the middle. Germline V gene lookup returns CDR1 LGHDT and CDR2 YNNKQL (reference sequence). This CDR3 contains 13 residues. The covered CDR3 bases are TGTGCCAGAAGGTCGCGTTCTGGAAATACGCTCTAT. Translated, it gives CARRSRSGNTLY. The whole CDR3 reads CARRSRSGNTLYF.

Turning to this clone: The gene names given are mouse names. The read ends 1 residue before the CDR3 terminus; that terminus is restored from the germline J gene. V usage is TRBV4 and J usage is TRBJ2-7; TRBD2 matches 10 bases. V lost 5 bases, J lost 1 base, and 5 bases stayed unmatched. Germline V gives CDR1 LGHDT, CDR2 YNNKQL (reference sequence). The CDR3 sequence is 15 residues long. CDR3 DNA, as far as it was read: TGTGCCAGCAGCCCAGACTGGGGGGAGTCCTATGAACAGTAC. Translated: CASSPDWGESYEQY. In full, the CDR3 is CASSPDWGESYEQYF.

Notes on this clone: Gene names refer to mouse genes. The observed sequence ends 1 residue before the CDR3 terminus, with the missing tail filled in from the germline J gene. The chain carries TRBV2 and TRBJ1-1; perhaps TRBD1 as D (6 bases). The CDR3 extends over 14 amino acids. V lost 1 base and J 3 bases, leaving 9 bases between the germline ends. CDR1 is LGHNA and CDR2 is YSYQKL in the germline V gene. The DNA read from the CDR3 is TGTGCCAGCAGCCAAGTGGGACAAGACACAGAAGTCTTC. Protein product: CASSQVGQDTEVF. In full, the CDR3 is CASSQVGQDTEVFF.

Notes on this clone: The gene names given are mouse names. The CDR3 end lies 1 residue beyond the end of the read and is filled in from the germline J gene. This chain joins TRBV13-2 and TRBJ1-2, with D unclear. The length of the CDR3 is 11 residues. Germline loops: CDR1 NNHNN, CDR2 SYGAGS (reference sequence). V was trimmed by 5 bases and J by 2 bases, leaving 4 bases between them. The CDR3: CASGGNSDYTF. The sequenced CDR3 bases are TGTGCCAGCGGGGGGAACTCCGACTACACC.

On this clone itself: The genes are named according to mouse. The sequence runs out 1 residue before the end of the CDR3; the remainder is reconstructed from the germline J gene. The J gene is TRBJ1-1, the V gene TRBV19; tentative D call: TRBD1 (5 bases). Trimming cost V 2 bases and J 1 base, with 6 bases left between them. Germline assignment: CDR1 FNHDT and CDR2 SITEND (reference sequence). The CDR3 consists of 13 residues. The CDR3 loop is CASSMDINTEVFF. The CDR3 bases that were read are TGTGCCAGCAGTATGGACATAAACACAGAAGTCTTC.

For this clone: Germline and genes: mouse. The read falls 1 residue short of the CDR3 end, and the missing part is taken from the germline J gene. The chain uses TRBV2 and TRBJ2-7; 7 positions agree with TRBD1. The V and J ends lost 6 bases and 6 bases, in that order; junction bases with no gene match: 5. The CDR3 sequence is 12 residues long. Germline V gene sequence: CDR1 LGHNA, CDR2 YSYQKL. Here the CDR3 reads CASRNRGGEQYF. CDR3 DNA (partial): TGTGCCAGCAGGAACAGGGGCGGTGAACAGTAC.

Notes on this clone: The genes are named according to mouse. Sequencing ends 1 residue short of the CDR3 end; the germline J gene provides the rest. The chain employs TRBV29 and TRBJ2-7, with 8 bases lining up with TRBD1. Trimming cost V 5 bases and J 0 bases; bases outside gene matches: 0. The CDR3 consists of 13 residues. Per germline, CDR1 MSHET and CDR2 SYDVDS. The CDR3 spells CASSQGASYEQYF. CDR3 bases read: TGTGCTAGCAGTCAGGGGGCCTCCTATGAACAGTAC.

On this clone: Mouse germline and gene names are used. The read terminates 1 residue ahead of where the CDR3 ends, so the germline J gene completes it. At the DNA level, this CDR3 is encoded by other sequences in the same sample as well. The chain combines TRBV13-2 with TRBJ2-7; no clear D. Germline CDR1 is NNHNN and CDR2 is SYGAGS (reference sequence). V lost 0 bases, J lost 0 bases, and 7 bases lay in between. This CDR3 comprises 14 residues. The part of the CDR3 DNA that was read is TGTGCCAGCGGTGATGGGGGAAGCTCCTATGAACAGTAC. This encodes CASGDGGSSYEQY. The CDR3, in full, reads CASGDGGSSYEQYF.

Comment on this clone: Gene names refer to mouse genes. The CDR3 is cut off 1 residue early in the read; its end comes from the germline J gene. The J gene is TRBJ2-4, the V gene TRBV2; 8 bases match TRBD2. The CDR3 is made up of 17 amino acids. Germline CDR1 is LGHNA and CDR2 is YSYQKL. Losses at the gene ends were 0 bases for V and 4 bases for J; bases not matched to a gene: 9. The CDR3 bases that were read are TGTGCCAGCAGCCAAGACCCCTCCTCACTGGGGGAAAACACCTTGTAC. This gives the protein CASSQDPSSLGENTLY. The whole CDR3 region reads CASSQDPSSLGENTLYF. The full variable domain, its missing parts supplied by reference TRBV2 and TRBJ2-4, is DPKIIQKPKYLVAVTGSEKILICEQYLGHNAMYWYRQSAKKPLEFMFSYSYQKLMDNQTASSRFQPQSSKKNHLDLQITALKPDDSATYFCASSQDPSSLGENTLYFGAGTRLSVL.

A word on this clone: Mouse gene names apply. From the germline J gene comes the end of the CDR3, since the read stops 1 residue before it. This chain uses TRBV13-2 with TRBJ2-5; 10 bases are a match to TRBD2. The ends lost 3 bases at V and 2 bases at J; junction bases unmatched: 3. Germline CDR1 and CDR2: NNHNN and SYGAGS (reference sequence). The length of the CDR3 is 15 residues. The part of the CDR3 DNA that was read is TGTGCCAGCGGTGGAGACTGGGGGGCCCAAGACACCCAGTAC. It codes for CASGGDWGAQDTQY. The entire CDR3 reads CASGGDWGAQDTQYF.

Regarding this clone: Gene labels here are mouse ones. The CDR3 DNA, read in part, is TGTGCCAGCGGTCACAGTAACCAAGACACCCAGTAC. As protein: CASGHSNQDTQY. The CDR3 as a whole reads CASGHSNQDTQYF. The chain recombines TRBV4 with TRBJ2-5; D not resolved. Read sequence stops 1 residue before the CDR3 end, and the germline J gene provides the missing end. V shed 8 bases and J shed 0 bases, with 9 bases lying between them. Germline lookup yields CDR1 LGHDT and CDR2 YNNKQL (reference sequence). CDR3 length: 13 amino acids.

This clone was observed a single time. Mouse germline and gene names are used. The part of the CDR3 DNA that was read is TGCACCTGCAGTGCAGAAGTTGCAAACACAGAAGTCTTC. Amino acids: CTCSAEVANTEVF. The full CDR3 protein is CTCSAEVANTEVFF. The chain employs TRBV1 and TRBJ1-1; no clear D gene. The CDR3 extends 1 residue past the end of the read, so its final part is completed from the germline J gene. CDR1 and CDR2 from the germline V gene are NSQYPW and LRSPGD (reference sequence). V dropped 0 bases and J dropped 0 bases, with 5 bases sitting between them. The CDR3 has 14 amino acids.

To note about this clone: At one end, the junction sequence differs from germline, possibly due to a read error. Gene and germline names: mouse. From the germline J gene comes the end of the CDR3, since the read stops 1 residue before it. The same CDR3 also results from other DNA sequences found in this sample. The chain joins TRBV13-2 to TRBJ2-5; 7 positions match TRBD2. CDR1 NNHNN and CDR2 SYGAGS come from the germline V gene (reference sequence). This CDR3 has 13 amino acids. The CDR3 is CASGGGGWDTQYF. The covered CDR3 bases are TGCGCCAGCGGTGGTGGGGGGTGGGACACCCAGTAC.

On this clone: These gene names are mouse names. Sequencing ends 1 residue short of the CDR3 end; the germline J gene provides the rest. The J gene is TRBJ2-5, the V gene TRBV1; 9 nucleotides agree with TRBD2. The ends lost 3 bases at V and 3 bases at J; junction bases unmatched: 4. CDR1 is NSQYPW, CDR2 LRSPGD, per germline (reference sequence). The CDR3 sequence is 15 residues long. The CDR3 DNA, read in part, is TGCACCTGCAGTGCTCCGGGACTGGGACAAGACACCCAGTAC. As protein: CTCSAPGLGQDTQY. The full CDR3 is CTCSAPGLGQDTQYF.

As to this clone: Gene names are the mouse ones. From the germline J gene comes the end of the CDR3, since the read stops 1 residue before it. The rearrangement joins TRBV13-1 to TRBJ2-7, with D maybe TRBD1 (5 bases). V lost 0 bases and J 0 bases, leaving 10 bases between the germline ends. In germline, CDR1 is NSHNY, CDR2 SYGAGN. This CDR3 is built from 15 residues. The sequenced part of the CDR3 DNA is TGTGCCAGCAGTGATGACCGACAGAGCTCCTATGAACAGTAC. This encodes CASSDDRQSSYEQY. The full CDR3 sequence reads CASSDDRQSSYEQYF.

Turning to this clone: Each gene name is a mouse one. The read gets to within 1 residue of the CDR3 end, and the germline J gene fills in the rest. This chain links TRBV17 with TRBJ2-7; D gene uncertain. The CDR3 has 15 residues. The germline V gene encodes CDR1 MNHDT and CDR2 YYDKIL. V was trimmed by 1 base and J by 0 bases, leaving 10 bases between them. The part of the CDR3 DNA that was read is TGTGCTAGCAGTAGAGGACACAACTCCTCCTATGAACAGTAC. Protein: CASSRGHNSSYEQY. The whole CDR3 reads CASSRGHNSSYEQYF.

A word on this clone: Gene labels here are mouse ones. CDR3 sequence: CASGEGGNTQYF. CDR3 DNA, as far as it was read: TGTGCCAGCGGTGAGGGGGGGAACACCCAGTAC. The gene calls are TRBV13-2 and TRBJ2-5, with 7 bases matching TRBD2. The read gets to within 1 residue of the CDR3 end, and the germline J gene fills in the rest. Trimming took 2 bases from V and 7 from J; bases not matched to a gene: 1. This CDR3 has 12 residues. In germline, CDR1 is NNHNN, CDR2 SYGAGS (reference sequence).

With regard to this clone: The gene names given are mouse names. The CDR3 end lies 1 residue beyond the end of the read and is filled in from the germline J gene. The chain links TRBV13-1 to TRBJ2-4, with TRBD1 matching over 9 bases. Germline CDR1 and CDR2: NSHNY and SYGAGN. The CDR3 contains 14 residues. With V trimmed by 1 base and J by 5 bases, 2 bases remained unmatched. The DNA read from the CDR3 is TGTGCCAGCAGTGATACAGGGGGCCGAAACACCTTGTAC. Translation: CASSDTGGRNTLY. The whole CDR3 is CASSDTGGRNTLYF.

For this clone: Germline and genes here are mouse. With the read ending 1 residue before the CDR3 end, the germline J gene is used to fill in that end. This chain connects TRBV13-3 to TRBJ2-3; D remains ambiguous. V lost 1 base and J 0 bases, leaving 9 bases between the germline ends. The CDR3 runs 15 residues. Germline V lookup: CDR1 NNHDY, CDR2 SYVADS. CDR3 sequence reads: CASSDMATSAETLYF. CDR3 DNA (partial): TGTGCCAGCAGTGATATGGCAACTAGTGCAGAAACGCTGTAT.